This T cell receptor (beta chain) stems from a study of OX40 agonist ivuxolimab in advanced cancers. General study findings and limits: Partial responders treated at 0.1-3.0 mg/kg exhibited clonal expansion among the lowest measured.

The CDR3 runs to 12 residues. Germline CDR1 reads MNHEY; CDR2 reads SVGAGI. Trimming removed 5 bases from V and 10 bases from J, with 12 bases in between. Regarding this clone: What it binds is unknown.

Here immunoSEQ multiplex PCR was the method, and the copy in TCRdb shows in-frame clones only, minus some. The sample records about 13,000 clones, roughly two thirds being singletons. The chain recombines TRBV6-5 with TRBJ2-1; D unclear. This receptor was obtained from an adult with an advanced solid tumor such as melanoma, head and neck, liver or kidney cancer. The sequencing here drew on CD4+ or CD8+ T cells sorted from blood, taken in a trial of the OX40 agonist ivuxolimab. The CDR3 is CASSPDTWEQFF. The CDR3 nucleotides read TGTGCCAGCAGTCCCGATACATGGGAGCAGTTCTTC.